Each of the 21 T cell receptor beta chains below was sequenced from the same sample in a study of control samples from healthy donors and cancer patients. Assay: immunoSEQ multiplex PCR; the TCRdb copy retains only in-frame clones and omits some. The sample shows 150,000 to 200,000 clones, roughly nine tenths of them seen only once. The material sequenced was blood. Source of these receptors: a man under 40 in good health.

This chain links TRBV6-2 or TRBV6-3 with TRBJ1-5; D not certain. Trimming left V 0 bases short and J 0 bases short, with 9 bases between. CDR1 is MNHEY, CDR2 SVGEGT, per germline. The CDR3 covers 16 residues. The CDR3 here is CASSYSQAYSNQPQHF. The CDR3 DNA reads as TGTGCCAGCAGTTACTCGCAGGCTTATAGCAATCAGCCCCAGCATTTT.

The chain recombines TRBV11-2 with TRBJ1-6; 10 bases agree with TRBD1. Germline CDR1 reads SGHAT; CDR2 reads FQNNGV. This CDR3 has 13 amino acids. J lost 8 bases, V lost 9 bases, and 4 bases had no gene match. CDR3 nucleotides: TGTGCCAGTGCCGGGACAGGGGATTCACCCCTCCACTTT. Amino acids: CASAGTGDSPLHF.

The CDR3 reads CASSTTRNEQFF. The CDR3 DNA reads as TGTGCCAGCAGCACCACTAGAAATGAGCAGTTCTTC. The rearrangement links TRBV6-2 or TRBV6-3 to TRBJ2-1; the D gene is possibly TRBD2 (5 bases). Germline lookup yields CDR1 MNHEY and CDR2 SVGEGT. The CDR3 length is 12 residues. V lost 6 bases, J lost 7 bases, and 10 bases lay in between.

The chain links TRBV18 to TRBJ2-1; tentatively, D is TRBD1 (6 bases). Germline V gene data show CDR1 as KGHSH and CDR2 as LQKENI. Trimming removed 4 bases from V and 5 bases from J, with 12 bases in between. The length of the CDR3 is 14 residues. In DNA form, the CDR3 reads TGTGCCAGCTCACAAGACAGGAGTAACAATGAGCAGTTCTTC. It encodes CASSQDRSNNEQFF. The full variable domain, with the rest looked up from reference TRBV18 and TRBJ2-1, is NAGVMQNPRHLVRRRGQEARLRCSPMKGHSHVYWYRQLPEEGLKFMVYLQKENIIDESGMPKERFSAEFPKEGPSILRIQQVVRGDSAAYFCASSQDRSNNEQFFGPGTRLTVL.

On this clone: The limits of the CDR3 on the DNA are not certain, so only TCRdb's listed CDR3 is given. Different DNA sequences within this sample yield the same CDR3. The chain combines TRBV27 with TRBJ1-2. A total of 11 residues make up the CDR3, ends included. Germline values: CDR1 MNHEY, CDR2 SMNVEV (reference sequence). The chain's CDR3 is CASSSSEGYTF.

The rearrangement joins TRBV4-1 to TRBJ2-2, with D unresolved. The CDR3 is made up of 13 amino acids. Trimming removed 4 bases from V and 5 bases from J, with 8 bases in between. Germline V gene lookup returns CDR1 MGHRA and CDR2 YSYEKL. The CDR3 loop is CASSRTRTGELFF. The DNA of the CDR3 is TGCGCCAGCAGCCGAACTCGGACCGGGGAGCTGTTTTTT.

The chain is built from TRBV11-2 and TRBJ1-5; the D is unclear. Germline V gene sequence: CDR1 SGHAT, CDR2 FQNNGV. V was trimmed by 0 bases and J by 8 bases, leaving 8 bases between them. The CDR3 contains 13 residues. CDR3 nucleotides: TGTGCCAGCAGCTTAGATAGGGTCGAGCCCCAGCATTTT. It specifies CASSLDRVEPQHF. Using reference TRBV11-2 and TRBJ1-5 for the parts outside the CDR3, the full variable domain is EAGVAQSPRYKIIEKRQSVAFWCNPISGHATLYWYQQILGQGPKLLIQFQNNGVVDDSQLPKDRFSAERLKGVDSTLKIQPAKLEDSAVYLCASSLDRVEPQHFGDGTRLSIL.

This clone was seen more than once but under ten times. The rearrangement joins TRBV18 to TRBJ2-1; the match to TRBD1 covers 8 bases. V lost 6 bases and J lost 4; bases outside the gene matches: 8. Per germline, CDR1 KGHSH and CDR2 LQKENI. The length of the CDR3 is 15 residues. This CDR3 reads CASSRGQGGYNEQFF. CDR3 nucleotide sequence: TGTGCCAGCTCCCGAGGACAGGGTGGATACAATGAGCAGTTCTTC.

This chain joins TRBV5-6 and TRBJ1-6; D gene ambiguous. The CDR3 consists of 12 residues. Trimming removed 4 bases at V and 8 bases at J, with 7 bases between. Germline-derived CDR1 and CDR2 are SGHDT and YYEEEE. CDR3 DNA sequence: TGTGCCAGCAGCCTCTACGATTCACCCCTCCACTTT. Translating it yields CASSLYDSPLHF.

The CDR3 nucleotides are TGTGCCACCAGCATAGACATTCTGAACACTGAAGCTTTCTTT. Residues: CATSIDILNTEAFF. The chain joins TRBV15 to TRBJ1-1; D gene ambiguous. The V gene's germline CDR1 is LNHNV and CDR2 YYDKDF (reference sequence). CDR3 size: 14 residues. Trimming shortened V by 4 bases and J by 0 bases, and 9 bases separated the two germline ends.

This rearrangement joins TRBV3-1 (or the pseudogene TRBV3-2) to TRBJ1-5; 7 bases match TRBD1. This CDR3 has 14 residues. The V gene end was trimmed by 4 bases and the J gene end by 6 bases; junction bases not matched to a gene: 6. Germline assignment: CDR1 LGHDT and CDR2 YNNKEL (reference sequence). The CDR3 bases are TGTGCCAGCAGCCCGGGCGCAGGGGGTCAGCCCCAGCATTTT. Translation gives CASSPGAGGQPQHF.

The genes are TRBV18 and TRBJ1-4; D ambiguous. The CDR3 runs to 15 residues. Per the germline V gene, CDR1 is KGHSH and CDR2 is LQKENI. V lost 2 bases and J 0 bases, leaving 7 bases between the germline ends. The CDR3 DNA reads as TGTGCCAGCTCACCAAGCATTGCAACTAATGAAAAACTGTTTTTT. Translating gives CASSPSIATNEKLFF.

A single count supports this clone. The chain carries TRBV27 and TRBJ2-3; TRBD2 agrees at 9 bases. The V and J ends lost 6 bases and 3 bases, in that order; junction bases with no gene match: 13. The length of the CDR3 is 17 residues. Germline values: CDR1 MNHEY, CDR2 SMNVEV (reference sequence). The CDR3 reads CASSSPSAGGRTDTQYF. The DNA for the CDR3 is TGTGCCAGCAGCTCCCCTTCAGCGGGAGGACGAACAGATACGCAGTATTTT.

The chain links TRBV6-2 or TRBV6-3 to TRBJ2-3; D not certain. The germline CDR1 and CDR2 sequences are MNHEY and SVGEGT. This CDR3 has 14 amino acids. V was clipped by 2 bases and J by 2 bases, with 8 bases between them. CDR3 sequence (DNA): TGTGCCAGCAGTTACGGGTACTCCACAGATACGCAGTATTTT. Translating gives CASSYGYSTDTQYF.

This clone was found once. The chain carries TRBV7-8 and TRBJ2-7; no firm D call. This CDR3 comprises 15 residues. V was shortened by 1 base and J by 0 bases, with 10 bases between the two germline ends. CDR1 SGHVS and CDR2 FQNEAQ come from the germline V gene. Here the CDR3 reads CASSLGLPSSYEQYF. CDR3 sequence (DNA): TGTGCCAGCAGCTTAGGACTGCCGAGCTCCTACGAGCAGTACTTC. The entire variable domain, with the rest obtained from reference TRBV7-8 and TRBJ2-7, is as follows: GAGVSQSPRYKVAKRGQDVALRCDPISGHVSLFWYQQALGQGPEFLTYFQNEAQLDKSGLPSDRFFAERPEGSVSTLKIQRTQQEDSAVYLCASSLGLPSSYEQYFGPGTRLTVT.

This chain links TRBV29-1 with TRBJ1-2, with D maybe TRBD1 (5 bases). The length of the CDR3 is 13 residues. Looked up from germline, CDR1 is SQVTM and CDR2 is ANQGSEA. Trimming shortened V by 7 bases and J by 3 bases, and 15 bases separated the two germline ends. CDR3 sequence (DNA): TGCAGCGCGTCAGCGGGGGGAGACTATGGCTACACCTTC. Translated, it gives CSASAGGDYGYTF.

This rearrangement joins TRBV5-5 to TRBJ2-7; tentatively, D is TRBD2 (6 bases). V lost 4 bases, J lost 6 bases, and 20 bases lay in between. The CDR3 has 15 residues. CDR1 and CDR2 from the germline V gene are SGHKS and YYEKEE (reference sequence). The CDR3 DNA sequence: TGTGCCAGCAGCGGGGGGACTCTCGCTGGCAGCGAGCAGTACTTC. This encodes CASSGGTLAGSEQYF. Full variable domain (remainder filled in from reference TRBV5-5 and TRBJ2-7): DAGVTQSPTHLIKTRGQQVTLRCSPISGHKSVSWYQQVLGQGPQFIFQYYEKEERGRGNFPDRFSARQFPNYSSELNVNALLLGDSALYLCASSGGTLAGSEQYFGPGTRLTVT.

This chain uses TRBV2 with TRBJ2-3; TRBD1 or TRBD2 may be the D gene (6 bases each). The CDR3 runs 13 residues. Per germline, CDR1 SNHLY and CDR2 FYNNEI. Trimming shortened V by 6 bases and J by 2 bases, and 9 bases separated the two germline ends. DNA of the CDR3: TGTGCCAGCAGGGAGGGGGTCACAGATACGCAGTATTTT. Translating gives CASREGVTDTQYF.

The rearrangement uses TRBV7-3 and TRBJ2-1; 12 nucleotides agree with TRBD2. J lost 5 bases, V lost 5 bases, and 4 bases had no gene match. Germline V gene sequence: CDR1 SGHTA, CDR2 FQGTGA. CDR3 length equals 15 residues. The CDR3: CASSPGLAGHNEQFF. CDR3 nucleotides: TGTGCCAGCAGCCCGGGACTAGCGGGCCACAATGAGCAGTTCTTC.

The J gene is TRBJ1-5, the V gene TRBV3-1 (or the pseudogene TRBV3-2); 7 bases map to TRBD1. The CDR3 is 14 amino acids. V dropped 1 base and J dropped 6; count of bases not matched to a gene: 3. Germline CDR1 reads LGHDT; CDR2 reads YNNKEL (reference sequence). The CDR3 coding sequence is TGTGCCAGCAGCCAAGGACAGGGTAGTCAGCCCCAGCATTTT. It translates to CASSQGQGSQPQHF.

The CDR3 region has the DNA TGTGCCAGCAGCTCGACTAGCGGGAACTACGAGCAGTACTTC. As protein: CASSSTSGNYEQYF. The genes are TRBV5-4 and TRBJ2-7; TRBD2 matches at 11 bases. Germline V CDR1 and CDR2: SGHNT, YYREEE (reference sequence). V lost 3 bases and J lost 3; bases outside the gene matches: 2. The CDR3 extends over 14 amino acids. Filled out from reference TRBV5-4 and TRBJ2-7, the complete variable domain reads ETGVTQSPTHLIKTRGQQVTLRCSSQSGHNTVSWYQQALGQGPQFIFQYYREEENGRGNFPPRFSGLQFPNYSSELNVNALELDDSALYLCASSSTSGNYEQYFGPGTRLTVT.